Listed below are T cell receptor beta chains from one sample, sequenced in a study of T cell responses to AZD1222 COVID-19 vaccine. Profiling relied on immunoSEQ multiplex PCR, and the TCRdb table lists in-frame clones only, not all of them. The data show about 76,000 clones, with over 65% seen just once and 27% held by the top ten. The sequencing used peripheral blood, collected 28 days after the second dose of the MenACWY control vaccine. The receptors originated from an adult who received the MenACWY meningococcal vaccine as a control. Both conserved end residues are part of each CDR3. Fields, in order: clone size, V gene, J gene, D gene, CDR3 DNA, CDR3 protein. A D gene is named only where the DNA matches it firmly. The listing skips clone size in some rows; elsewhere it reads once, few, many or a size class.

abundance: -
v_gene: TRBV6-5
j_gene: TRBJ1-3
d_gene: -
CDR3nt: TGTGCCAGCAGTATGATTAAAGGAAACACCATATATTTT
CDR3aa: CASSMIKGNTIYF

abundance: -
v_gene: TRBV28
j_gene: TRBJ2-7
d_gene: -
CDR3nt: TGTGCCAGCAGTTTATCCACCGGCTACTACGAGCAGTACTTC
CDR3aa: CASSLSTGYYEQYF

abundance: -
v_gene: TRBV9
j_gene: TRBJ1-6
d_gene: TRBD1
CDR3nt: TGTGCCAGCAGCGCCGGACAGGGGGATAATTCACCCCTCCACTTT
CDR3aa: CASSAGQGDNSPLHF

abundance: -
v_gene: TRBV18
j_gene: TRBJ2-2
d_gene: TRBD1
CDR3nt: TGTGCCAGCTCACCCTCGACAGGGGGCTCCGGGGAGCTGTTTTTT
CDR3aa: CASSPSTGGSGELFF

abundance: -
v_gene: TRBV7-9
j_gene: TRBJ2-7
d_gene: -
CDR3nt: TGTGCCAGCAGCTTGGGCAGGTACCCCTACGAGCAGTACTTC
CDR3aa: CASSLGRYPYEQYF

abundance: -
v_gene: TRBV27
j_gene: TRBJ1-2
d_gene: -
CDR3nt: TGTGCCAGCAGTTTGAAGGGAATGGGGTATGGCTACACCTTC
CDR3aa: CASSLKGMGYGYTF

abundance: -
v_gene: TRBV4-2
j_gene: TRBJ2-7
d_gene: TRBD1
CDR3nt: TGTGCCAGCAGCCAAGAAAAAGGGGGCCCCTACGAGCAGTACTTC
CDR3aa: CASSQEKGGPYEQYF

abundance: -
v_gene: TRBV4-1
j_gene: TRBJ2-4
d_gene: TRBD2
CDR3nt: TGCGCCAGCAGCCACCACGGGAGGGAAAACATTCAGTACTTC
CDR3aa: CASSHHGRENIQYF

abundance: -
v_gene: TRBV10-3
j_gene: TRBJ2-1
d_gene: TRBD1
CDR3nt: TGTGCCATCTCGGACAGGGAGATGGGCAATGAGCAGTTCTTC
CDR3aa: CAISDREMGNEQFF

abundance: -
v_gene: TRBV18
j_gene: TRBJ1-1
d_gene: -
CDR3nt: TGTGCCAGCTCCCAACCGAGGGAGGAAGCTTTCTTT
CDR3aa: CASSQPREEAFF

abundance: -
v_gene: TRBV29-1
j_gene: TRBJ1-2
d_gene: TRBD1
CDR3nt: TGCAGCGCCAGACTGGGACAGAACTATGGCTACACCTTC
CDR3aa: CSARLGQNYGYTF

abundance: -
v_gene: TRBV7-9
j_gene: TRBJ2-1
d_gene: -
CDR3nt: TGTGCCAGCAGCCTCCTTTTGGAGGGCCCCTACAATGAGCAGTTCTTC
CDR3aa: CASSLLLEGPYNEQFF

abundance: -
v_gene: TRBV14
j_gene: TRBJ1-2
d_gene: TRBD1
CDR3nt: TGTGCCAGCAGCCAAAGGGACAGGGGTCCCTCAGGCTATGGCTACACCTTC
CDR3aa: CASSQRDRGPSGYGYTF

abundance: -
v_gene: TRBV2
j_gene: TRBJ2-7
d_gene: TRBD1
CDR3nt: TGTGCCAGCAGCCCGGACAGGTCGTACTACGAGCAGTACTTC
CDR3aa: CASSPDRSYYEQYF

abundance: -
v_gene: TRBV7-3
j_gene: TRBJ2-1
d_gene: TRBD1
CDR3nt: TGTGCCAGCAGCCTAGGGGTGACAGGGGCTGAGCAGTTCTTC
CDR3aa: CASSLGVTGAEQFF

abundance: -
v_gene: TRBV15
j_gene: TRBJ2-7
d_gene: TRBD2
CDR3nt: TGTGCCACCAGCAGAGAGCGGGGGGGAACCTACGAGCAGTACTTC
CDR3aa: CATSRERGGTYEQYF

abundance: few
v_gene: TRBV7-2
j_gene: TRBJ1-1
d_gene: -
CDR3nt: TGTGCCAGCAGCCCCACACTTCGAACTGAAGCTTTCTTT
CDR3aa: CASSPTLRTEAFF

abundance: -
v_gene: TRBV5-1
j_gene: TRBJ2-3
d_gene: -
CDR3nt: TGCGCCAGCAGGAGGATCGGCACAGATACGCAGTATTTT
CDR3aa: CASRRIGTDTQYF

abundance: -
v_gene: TRBV12-3/TRBV12-4
j_gene: TRBJ1-2
d_gene: -
CDR3nt: TGTGCCAGCAGTTTGGGAGCTAACTATGGCTACACCTTC
CDR3aa: CASSLGANYGYTF

abundance: -
v_gene: TRBV5-1
j_gene: TRBJ2-6
d_gene: -
CDR3nt: TGCGCCAGCAGCTTAATGGGCCAGATGAAATACTCTGGGGCCAACGTCCTGACTTTC
CDR3aa: CASSLMGQMKYSGANVLTF

abundance: -
v_gene: TRBV29-1
j_gene: TRBJ1-1
d_gene: -
CDR3nt: TGCAGCGTCCGTCCGCGGGACGGCGAAGCTTTCTTT
CDR3aa: CSVRPRDGEAFF

abundance: -
v_gene: TRBV13
j_gene: TRBJ1-1
d_gene: -
CDR3nt: TGTGCCAGCAGCCTCGGGGGACACCAGAACACTGAAGCTTTCTTT
CDR3aa: CASSLGGHQNTEAFF

abundance: -
v_gene: TRBV9
j_gene: TRBJ1-2
d_gene: -
CDR3nt: TGTGCCAGCAGCCGGCAGGGCGGCTATGGCTACACCTTC
CDR3aa: CASSRQGGYGYTF

abundance: -
v_gene: TRBV5-8
j_gene: TRBJ2-2
d_gene: TRBD1
CDR3nt: TGTGCCAGCAGGACGGGACAGGCGAACACCGGGGAGCTGTTTTTT
CDR3aa: CASRTGQANTGELFF

abundance: few
v_gene: TRBV4-2
j_gene: TRBJ2-5
d_gene: TRBD1
CDR3nt: TGTGCCAGCAGCCCCGGACAGGCTCAAGAGACCCAGTACTTC
CDR3aa: CASSPGQAQETQYF

abundance: -
v_gene: TRBV11-2
j_gene: TRBJ2-7
d_gene: TRBD1
CDR3nt: TGTGCCAGCAGCTCCCCAGGGACAGGGCTCGTCGAGCAGTACTTC
CDR3aa: CASSSPGTGLVEQYF

abundance: -
v_gene: TRBV19
j_gene: TRBJ2-1
d_gene: TRBD2
CDR3nt: TGTGCCAGTAGTCCTGGGACTAGCTCCTACAATGAGCAGTTCTTC
CDR3aa: CASSPGTSSYNEQFF

abundance: -
v_gene: TRBV27
j_gene: TRBJ1-1
d_gene: -
CDR3nt: TGTGCCAGCAGATTGGGGGAGGGATACACTGAAGCTTTCTTT
CDR3aa: CASRLGEGYTEAFF

abundance: -
v_gene: TRBV7-2
j_gene: TRBJ2-5
d_gene: -
CDR3nt: TGTGCCAGCAGCATTGGGGGAAAGGAGACCCAGTACTTC
CDR3aa: CASSIGGKETQYF

abundance: -
v_gene: TRBV3-1/TRBV3-2
j_gene: TRBJ2-7
d_gene: TRBD2
CDR3nt: TGTGCCAGCAGCCACGGGACTAGCGGACAGTGGGCCTACGAGCAGTACTTC
CDR3aa: CASSHGTSGQWAYEQYF

abundance: -
v_gene: TRBV2
j_gene: TRBJ1-6
d_gene: TRBD1
CDR3nt: TGTGCCAGCAGTCCCAGACAGGGGTTTAATTCACCCCTCCACTTT
CDR3aa: CASSPRQGFNSPLHF

abundance: -
v_gene: TRBV25-1
j_gene: TRBJ1-1
d_gene: -
CDR3nt: TGTGCCAGCAGTGAATTCGGGAGGAACACTGAAGCTTTCTTT
CDR3aa: CASSEFGRNTEAFF

abundance: -
v_gene: TRBV6-5
j_gene: TRBJ1-1
d_gene: -
CDR3nt: TGTGCCAGCAGTTACTCCCTGGAGGGCACTGAAGCTTTCTTT
CDR3aa: CASSYSLEGTEAFF

abundance: -
v_gene: TRBV6-2/TRBV6-3
j_gene: TRBJ1-1
d_gene: -
CDR3nt: TGTGCCAGCAGTGACAGTGCCATGAACACTGAAGCTTTCTTT
CDR3aa: CASSDSAMNTEAFF

abundance: -
v_gene: TRBV12-3/TRBV12-4
j_gene: TRBJ2-5
d_gene: -
CDR3nt: TGTGCCAGCAGTCATGGGGGGGAGACCCAGTACTTC
CDR3aa: CASSHGGETQYF

abundance: -
v_gene: TRBV14
j_gene: TRBJ1-3
d_gene: TRBD1
CDR3nt: TGTGCCAGCAGCCAAGAATGGGACAGACCCTCTGGAAACACCATATATTTT
CDR3aa: CASSQEWDRPSGNTIYF

abundance: -
v_gene: TRBV9
j_gene: TRBJ2-6
d_gene: -
CDR3nt: TGTGCCAGCAGCGCCTTGGGGGCCCTTAGCTCTGGGGCCAACGTCCTGACTTTC
CDR3aa: CASSALGALSSGANVLTF

abundance: -
v_gene: TRBV7-2
j_gene: TRBJ2-3
d_gene: TRBD1
CDR3nt: TGTGCCAGCAGCGCGTCCAGGGGGTTAGATACGCAGTATTTT
CDR3aa: CASSASRGLDTQYF

abundance: -
v_gene: TRBV6-5
j_gene: TRBJ1-3
d_gene: -
CDR3nt: TGTGCCAGCAGTTACGGAGCAGGTCCTGGAAACACCATATATTTT
CDR3aa: CASSYGAGPGNTIYF

abundance: -
v_gene: TRBV5-1
j_gene: TRBJ1-1
d_gene: -
CDR3nt: TGCGCCAGCAGCCCCGGTGGGGCTAAGGGCACTGAAGCTTTCTTT
CDR3aa: CASSPGGAKGTEAFF

abundance: -
v_gene: TRBV19
j_gene: TRBJ1-1
d_gene: -
CDR3nt: TGTGCCAGTAGTCCGCGACCGTTACCGAACACTGAAGCTTTCTTT
CDR3aa: CASSPRPLPNTEAFF

abundance: -
v_gene: TRBV7-6
j_gene: TRBJ2-2
d_gene: -
CDR3nt: TGTGCCAGCAGCCGTACAGGGACCGGGGAGCTGTTTTTT
CDR3aa: CASSRTGTGELFF

abundance: -
v_gene: TRBV7-8
j_gene: TRBJ1-6
d_gene: TRBD1
CDR3nt: TGTGCCAGCAGCTATAGACAGGGTGGTGATTCACCCCTCCACTTT
CDR3aa: CASSYRQGGDSPLHF

abundance: many
v_gene: TRBV12-3/TRBV12-4
j_gene: TRBJ1-5
d_gene: TRBD1
CDR3nt: TGTGCCAGCAGCGACAGGGGAAATCAGCCCCAGCATTTT
CDR3aa: CASSDRGNQPQHF

abundance: -
v_gene: TRBV9
j_gene: TRBJ1-3
d_gene: -
CDR3nt: TGTGCCAGCAGCGCCAGGGAGGACTCTGGAAACACCATATATTTT
CDR3aa: CASSAREDSGNTIYF

abundance: -
v_gene: TRBV28
j_gene: TRBJ2-7
d_gene: -
CDR3nt: TGTGCCACCATGCCCGAACAGGGACGCGAGCAGTACTTC
CDR3aa: CATMPEQGREQYF

abundance: -
v_gene: TRBV30
j_gene: TRBJ1-2
d_gene: TRBD1
CDR3nt: TGTGCCTGGGCCCGAGACAGGGCGATAAGGGGAGGCTACACCTTC
CDR3aa: CAWARDRAIRGGYTF

abundance: -
v_gene: TRBV30
j_gene: TRBJ2-7
d_gene: TRBD1
CDR3nt: TGTGCCTGGAGCCAAAAGTTGACAGGGGCGATCGTCTACGAGCAGTACTTC
CDR3aa: CAWSQKLTGAIVYEQYF

abundance: -
v_gene: TRBV7-2
j_gene: TRBJ1-3
d_gene: -
CDR3nt: TGTGCCAGCAGCTTAGGATCCTCAGGAAACACCATATATTTT
CDR3aa: CASSLGSSGNTIYF

abundance: -
v_gene: TRBV4-3
j_gene: TRBJ2-7
d_gene: -
CDR3nt: TGCGCCAGCAGCCAAGAAGTACGGGGCTCCTACGAGCAGTACTTC
CDR3aa: CASSQEVRGSYEQYF

abundance: -
v_gene: TRBV13
j_gene: TRBJ2-7
d_gene: -
CDR3nt: TGTGCCAGCAGCTCGGGGCGCGAGCAGTACTTC
CDR3aa: CASSSGREQYF

abundance: many
v_gene: TRBV4-2
j_gene: TRBJ1-2
d_gene: TRBD1
CDR3nt: TGTGCCAGCAGCCAAGATTCGGGACAGGGGGTGAGAGGCTACACCTTC
CDR3aa: CASSQDSGQGVRGYTF

abundance: -
v_gene: TRBV2
j_gene: TRBJ2-7
d_gene: -
CDR3nt: TGTGCCAGCAGTCCCCGCCCCAGTTTCTACGAGCAGTACTTC
CDR3aa: CASSPRPSFYEQYF